This TCR beta chain emerged from a study of CD8 T cells in Susac syndrome. Random hexamers served to reverse transcribe about 0.45 to 1 ug RNA. Amplification of TCR beta CDR3 was carried out by immunoSEQ multiplex PCR, which covered 54 Vbeta and 13 Jbeta segments. TCRdb re-derived calls from the immunoSEQ multiplex PCR reads in MiXCR, one entry per CDR3 protein. The sample lists fewer than 350,000 distinct CDR3 sequences, 65% to 90% occurring once. Treatment-naive patients with stable or active relapsing-remitting disease served as multiple sclerosis controls. Purification of the CD8+ and CD4+ T cells relied on negative isolation, and TEMRA cells underwent FACS enrichment. Points from the study as a whole: Individuals included in the TCR sequencing and HLA analysis were acknowledged by the study to be relatively few in number.

The CDR3 is 15 residues long. V was pared by 0 bases and J by 6 bases, with 6 bases of the junction left unmatched. Germline V CDR1 and CDR2: SGHRS, YFSETQ. About this clonotype itself: Its antigen is not identified.

The gene calls are TRBV5-1 and TRBJ2-3; 8 nucleotides agree with TRBD1. This clonotype originated in a human donor with multiple sclerosis. Input material: CD8+ T cells from PBMCs. The CDR3 bases are TGCGCCAGCAGCTTGGGGACAGGGTCTGGGGATACGCAGTATTTT. Its protein product is CASSLGTGSGDTQYF.